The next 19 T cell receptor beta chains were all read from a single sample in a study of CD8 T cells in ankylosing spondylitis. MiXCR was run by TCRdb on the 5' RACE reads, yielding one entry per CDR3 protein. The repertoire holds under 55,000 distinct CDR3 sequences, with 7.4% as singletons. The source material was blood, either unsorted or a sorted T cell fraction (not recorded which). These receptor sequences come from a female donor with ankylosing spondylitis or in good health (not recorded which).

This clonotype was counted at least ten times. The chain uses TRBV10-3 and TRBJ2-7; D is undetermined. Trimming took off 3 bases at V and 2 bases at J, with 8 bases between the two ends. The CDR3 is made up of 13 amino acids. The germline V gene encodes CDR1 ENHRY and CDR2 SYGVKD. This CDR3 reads CAISESATYEQYF. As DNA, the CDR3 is TGTGCCATCAGTGAATCCGCCACCTACGAGCAGTACTTC.

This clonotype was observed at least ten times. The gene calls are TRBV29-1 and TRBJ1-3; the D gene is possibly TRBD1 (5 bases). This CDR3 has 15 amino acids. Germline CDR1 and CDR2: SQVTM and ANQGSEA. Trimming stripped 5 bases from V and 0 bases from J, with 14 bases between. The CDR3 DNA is TGCAGCGTTCCTCATGGGGGGGGCTCTGGAAACACCATATATTTT. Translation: CSVPHGGGSGNTIYF.

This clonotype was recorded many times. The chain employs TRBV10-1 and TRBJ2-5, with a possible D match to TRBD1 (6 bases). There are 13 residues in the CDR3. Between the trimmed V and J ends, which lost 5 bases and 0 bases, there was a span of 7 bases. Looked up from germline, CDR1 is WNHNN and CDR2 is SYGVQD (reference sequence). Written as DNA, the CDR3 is TGCGCCAGCAGTAGGACAGACCAAGAGACCCAGTACTTC. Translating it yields CASSRTDQETQYF.

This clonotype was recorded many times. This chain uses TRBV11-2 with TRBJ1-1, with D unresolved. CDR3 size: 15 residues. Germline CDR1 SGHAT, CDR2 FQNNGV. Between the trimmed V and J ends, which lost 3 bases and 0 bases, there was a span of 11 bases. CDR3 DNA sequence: TGTGCCAGCAGCTTCTCCCGGTCCATGAACACTGAAGCTTTCTTT. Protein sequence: CASSFSRSMNTEAFF.

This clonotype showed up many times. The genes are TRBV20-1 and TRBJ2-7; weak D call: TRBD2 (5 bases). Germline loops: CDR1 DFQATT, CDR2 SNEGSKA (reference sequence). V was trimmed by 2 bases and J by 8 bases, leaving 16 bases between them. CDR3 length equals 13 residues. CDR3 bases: TGCAGTGCTAGATCTACTGGGAGCGGAAAGCAGTACTTC. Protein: CSARSTGSGKQYF.

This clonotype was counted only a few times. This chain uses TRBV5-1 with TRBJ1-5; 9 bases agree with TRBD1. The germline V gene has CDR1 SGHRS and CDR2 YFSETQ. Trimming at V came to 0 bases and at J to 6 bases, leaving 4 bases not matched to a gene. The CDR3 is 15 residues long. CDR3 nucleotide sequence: TGCGCCAGCAGCTTGGGACAGGGGGGCCCTCAGCCCCAGCATTTT. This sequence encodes CASSLGQGGPQPQHF.

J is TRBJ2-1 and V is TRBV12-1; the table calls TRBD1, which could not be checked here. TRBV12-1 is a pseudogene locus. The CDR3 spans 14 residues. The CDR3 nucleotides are TGTGCCATGGGCTCCGGGACCAACTACAATGAGCAGTTCTTC. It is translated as CAMGSGTNYNEQFF.

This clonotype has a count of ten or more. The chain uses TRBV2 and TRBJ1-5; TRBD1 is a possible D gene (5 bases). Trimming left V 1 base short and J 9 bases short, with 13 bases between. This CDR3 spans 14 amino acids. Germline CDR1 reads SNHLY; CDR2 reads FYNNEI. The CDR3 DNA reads TGTGCCAGCAGTGAAGTTCCAGGGCCCCGGCCCCAGCATTTT. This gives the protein CASSEVPGPRPQHF.

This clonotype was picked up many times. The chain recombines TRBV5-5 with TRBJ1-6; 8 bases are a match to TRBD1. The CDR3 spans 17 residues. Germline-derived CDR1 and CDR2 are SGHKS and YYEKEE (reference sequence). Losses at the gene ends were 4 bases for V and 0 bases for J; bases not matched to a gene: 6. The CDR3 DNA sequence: TGTGCCAGCAGCGTGGGACAGGTTTCCTCCTATAATTCACCCCTCCACTTT. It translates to CASSVGQVSSYNSPLHF.

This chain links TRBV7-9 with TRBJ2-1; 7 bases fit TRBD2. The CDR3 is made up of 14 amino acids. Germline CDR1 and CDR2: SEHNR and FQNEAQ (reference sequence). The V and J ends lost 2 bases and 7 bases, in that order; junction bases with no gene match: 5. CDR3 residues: CASSLSGEGNEQFF. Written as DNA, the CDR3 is TGTGCCAGCAGCTTAAGTGGGGAGGGGAATGAGCAGTTCTTC.

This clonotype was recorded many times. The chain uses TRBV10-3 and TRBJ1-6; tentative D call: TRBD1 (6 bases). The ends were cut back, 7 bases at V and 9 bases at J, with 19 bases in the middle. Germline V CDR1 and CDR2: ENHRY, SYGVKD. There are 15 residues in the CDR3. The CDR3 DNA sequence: TGTGCCATCACCCGCGGACAGACTTCTGGTTCACCCCTCCACTTT. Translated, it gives CAITRGQTSGSPLHF.

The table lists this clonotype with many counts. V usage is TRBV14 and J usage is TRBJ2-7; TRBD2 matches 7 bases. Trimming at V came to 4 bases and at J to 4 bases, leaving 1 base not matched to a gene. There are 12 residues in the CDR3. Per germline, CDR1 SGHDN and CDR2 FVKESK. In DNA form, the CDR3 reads TGTGCCAGCAGCCTTAGCGGGTACGAGCAGTACTTC. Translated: CASSLSGYEQYF.

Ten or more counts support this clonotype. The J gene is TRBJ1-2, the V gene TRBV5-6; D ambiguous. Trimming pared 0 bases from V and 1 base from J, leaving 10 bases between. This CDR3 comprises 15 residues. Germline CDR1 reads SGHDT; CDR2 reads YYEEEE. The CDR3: CASSLVEHRNYGYTF. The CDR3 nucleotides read TGTGCCAGCAGCTTGGTGGAACACCGTAACTATGGCTACACCTTC.

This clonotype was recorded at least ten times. The CDR3 region has the DNA TGTGCCAGCAGCTTAGATTCGCCTCCCGGAAAACTGTTTTTT. Its translation: CASSLDSPPGKLFF. The chain employs TRBV7-2 and TRBJ1-4; D not certain. The CDR3 consists of 14 residues. V dropped 1 base and J dropped 10 bases, with 13 bases sitting between them. Germline V gene data show CDR1 as SGHTA and CDR2 as FQGNSA. The whole variable domain, filled in from reference TRBV7-2 and TRBJ1-4, reads GAGVSQSPSNKVTEKGKDVELRCDPISGHTALYWYRQSLGQGLEFLIYFQGNSAPDKSGLPSDRFSAERTGGSVSTLTIQRTQQEDSAVYLCASSLDSPPGKLFFGSGTQLSVL.

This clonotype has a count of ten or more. CDR3 protein: CASSQDRGTEAFF. The DNA for the CDR3 is TGCGCCAGCAGCCAAGATCGGGGCACTGAAGCTTTCTTT. This sequence joins TRBV4-1 and TRBJ1-1; D gene ambiguous. In germline, CDR1 is MGHRA, CDR2 YSYEKL. V shed 0 bases and J shed 4 bases, with 6 bases lying between them. The CDR3 spans 13 residues.

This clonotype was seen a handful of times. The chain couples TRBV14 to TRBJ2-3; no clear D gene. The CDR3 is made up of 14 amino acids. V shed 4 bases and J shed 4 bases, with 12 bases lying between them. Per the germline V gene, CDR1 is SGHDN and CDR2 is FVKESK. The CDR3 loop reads CASSRHLQADTQYF. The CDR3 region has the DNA TGTGCCAGCAGCCGGCATTTACAAGCAGATACGCAGTATTTT. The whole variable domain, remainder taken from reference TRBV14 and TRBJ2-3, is EAGVTQFPSHSVIEKGQTVTLRCDPISGHDNLYWYRRVMGKEIKFLLHFVKESKQDESGMPNNRFLAERTGGTYSTLKVQPAELEDSGVYFCASSRHLQADTQYFGPGTRLTVL.

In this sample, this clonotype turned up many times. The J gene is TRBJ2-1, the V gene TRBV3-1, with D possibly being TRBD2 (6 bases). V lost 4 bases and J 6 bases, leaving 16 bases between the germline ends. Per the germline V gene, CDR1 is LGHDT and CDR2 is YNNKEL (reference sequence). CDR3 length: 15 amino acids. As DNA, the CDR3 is TGTGCCAGCAGCCGGGGGACTCTCTTGACCAATGAGCAGTTCTTC. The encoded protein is CASSRGTLLTNEQFF.

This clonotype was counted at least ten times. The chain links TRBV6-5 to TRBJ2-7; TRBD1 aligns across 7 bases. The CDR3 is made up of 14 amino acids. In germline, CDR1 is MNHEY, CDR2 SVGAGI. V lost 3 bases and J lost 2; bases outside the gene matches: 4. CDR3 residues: CASSYEGTAYEQYF. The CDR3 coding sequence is TGTGCCAGCAGTTATGAGGGGACAGCCTACGAGCAGTACTTC.

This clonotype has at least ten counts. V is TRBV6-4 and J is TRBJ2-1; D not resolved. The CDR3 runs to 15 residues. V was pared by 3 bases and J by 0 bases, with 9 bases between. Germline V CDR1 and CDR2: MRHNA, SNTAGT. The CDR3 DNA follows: TGTGCCAGCAGTGATTACACCAGCTCCTACAATGAGCAGTTCTTC. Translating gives CASSDYTSSYNEQFF.